This entry is about one TCR beta chain. Its matching antigen is unknown. The sample originates from a study of T cell repertoires in ileal Crohn's disease. The study's findings and limits: Compared with non-smokers, active smokers at surgery showed more clonal expansions. Endoscopy was done a median roughly 7.1 months after surgery.

Produced via immunoSEQ multiplex PCR; TCRdb's table is partial and in-frame only. The profile shows 15,000 to 20,000 clones, more than 65% of them singletons. CDR3 length: 14 residues. Trimming left V 7 bases short and J 0 bases short, with 16 bases between. CDR1 is SQVTM, CDR2 ANQGSEA, per germline. Time point in this sample: neoterminal ileum biopsy at postoperative endoscopy, about 6 months after surgery. The sequencing input was ileal tissue. The chain employs TRBV29-1 and TRBJ2-7; no clear D gene. This TCR was sampled from an adult with Crohn's disease. Here the CDR3 reads CSATAATVSYEQYF. The DNA for the CDR3 is TGCAGCGCCACAGCAGCCACGGTCTCCTACGAGCAGTACTTC.